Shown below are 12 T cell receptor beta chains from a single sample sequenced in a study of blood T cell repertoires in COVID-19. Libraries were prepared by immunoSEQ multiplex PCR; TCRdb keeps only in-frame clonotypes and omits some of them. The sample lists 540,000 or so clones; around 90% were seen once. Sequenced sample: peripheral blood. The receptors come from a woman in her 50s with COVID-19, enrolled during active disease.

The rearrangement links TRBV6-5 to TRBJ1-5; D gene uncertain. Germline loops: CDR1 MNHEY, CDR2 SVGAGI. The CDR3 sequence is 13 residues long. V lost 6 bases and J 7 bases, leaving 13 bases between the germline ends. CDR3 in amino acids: CASSIDGKQPQHF. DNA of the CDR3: TGTGCCAGCAGCATCGACGGGAAACAGCCCCAGCATTTT.

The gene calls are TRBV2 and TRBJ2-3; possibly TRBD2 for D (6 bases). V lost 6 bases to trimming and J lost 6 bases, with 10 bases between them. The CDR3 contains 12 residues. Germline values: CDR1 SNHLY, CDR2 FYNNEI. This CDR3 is CASREEGDTQYF. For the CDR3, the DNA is TGTGCCAGCAGGGAGGAGGGGGATACGCAGTATTTT. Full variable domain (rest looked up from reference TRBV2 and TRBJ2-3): EPEVTQTPSHQVTQMGQEVILRCVPISNHLYFYWYRQILGQKVEFLVSFYNNEISEKSEIFDDQFSVERPDGSNFTLKIRSTKLEDSAMYFCASREEGDTQYFGPGTRLTVL.

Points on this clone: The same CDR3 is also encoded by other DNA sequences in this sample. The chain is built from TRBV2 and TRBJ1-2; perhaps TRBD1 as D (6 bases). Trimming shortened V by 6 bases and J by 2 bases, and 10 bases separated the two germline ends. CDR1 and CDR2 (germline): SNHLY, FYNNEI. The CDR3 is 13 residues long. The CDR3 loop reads CASSPDRNYGYTF. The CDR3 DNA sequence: TGTGCCAGCAGCCCCGACAGGAACTATGGCTACACCTTC. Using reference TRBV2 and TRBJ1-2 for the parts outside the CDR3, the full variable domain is EPEVTQTPSHQVTQMGQEVILRCVPISNHLYFYWYRQILGQKVEFLVSFYNNEISEKSEIFDDQFSVERPDGSNFTLKIRSTKLEDSAMYFCASSPDRNYGYTFGSGTRLTVV.

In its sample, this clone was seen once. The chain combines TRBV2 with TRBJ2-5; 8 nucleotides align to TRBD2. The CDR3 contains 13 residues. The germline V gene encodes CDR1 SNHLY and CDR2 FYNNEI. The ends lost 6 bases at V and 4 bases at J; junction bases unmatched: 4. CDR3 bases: TGTGCCAGCAGGGGGACTAGAGGAGAGACCCAGTACTTC. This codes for CASRGTRGETQYF. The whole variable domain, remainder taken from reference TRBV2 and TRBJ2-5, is EPEVTQTPSHQVTQMGQEVILRCVPISNHLYFYWYRQILGQKVEFLVSFYNNEISEKSEIFDDQFSVERPDGSNFTLKIRSTKLEDSAMYFCASRGTRGETQYFGPGTRLLVL.

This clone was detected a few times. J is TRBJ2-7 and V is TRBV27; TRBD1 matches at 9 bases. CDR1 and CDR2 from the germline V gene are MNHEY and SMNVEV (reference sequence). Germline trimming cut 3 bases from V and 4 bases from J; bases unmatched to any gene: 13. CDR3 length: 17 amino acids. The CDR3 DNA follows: TGTGCCAGCAGTTTCCGGTGGACAGGGGAAGGTGTGTACGAGCAGTACTTC. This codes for CASSFRWTGEGVYEQYF.

CDR3 in DNA: TGTGCCAGCAATGTAGCGGGGGCGGAGACCCAGTACTTC. Translation: CASNVAGAETQYF. J is TRBJ2-5 and V is TRBV2; 9 positions match TRBD2. Germline lookup yields CDR1 SNHLY and CDR2 FYNNEI. J was trimmed by 5 bases and V by 7 bases; bases with no gene match: 5. The CDR3 runs to 13 residues.

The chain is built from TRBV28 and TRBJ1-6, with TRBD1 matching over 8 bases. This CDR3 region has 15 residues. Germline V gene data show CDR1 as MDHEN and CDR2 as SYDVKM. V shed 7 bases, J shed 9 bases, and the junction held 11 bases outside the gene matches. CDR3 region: CASNTGGFIRSPLHF. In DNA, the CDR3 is TGTGCCAGCAACACAGGGGGTTTTATTCGTTCACCCCTCCACTTT.

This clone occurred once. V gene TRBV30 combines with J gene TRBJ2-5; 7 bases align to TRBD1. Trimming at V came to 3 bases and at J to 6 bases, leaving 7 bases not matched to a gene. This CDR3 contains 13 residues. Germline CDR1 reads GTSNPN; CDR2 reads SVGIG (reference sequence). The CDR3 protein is CAWRGTGVKTQYF. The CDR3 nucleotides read TGTGCCTGGAGGGGTACAGGGGTGAAGACCCAGTACTTC.

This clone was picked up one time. The CDR3 sequence: CASSAQGYTEAFF. The CDR3, as DNA: TGTGCCAGCTCAGCACAGGGGTACACTGAAGCTTTCTTT. The genes are TRBV18 and TRBJ1-1; 7 positions match TRBD1. CDR3 length: 13 residues. Germline values: CDR1 KGHSH, CDR2 LQKENI. V shed 5 bases and J 3 bases; nucleotides not matched to a gene: 3.

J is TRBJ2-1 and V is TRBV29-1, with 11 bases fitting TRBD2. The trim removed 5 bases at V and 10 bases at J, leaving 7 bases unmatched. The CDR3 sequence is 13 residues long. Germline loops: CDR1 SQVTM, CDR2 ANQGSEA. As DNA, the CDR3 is TGCAGCGTTCGGCCTAGCGGGGGGACGGAGCAGTTCTTC. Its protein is CSVRPSGGTEQFF.

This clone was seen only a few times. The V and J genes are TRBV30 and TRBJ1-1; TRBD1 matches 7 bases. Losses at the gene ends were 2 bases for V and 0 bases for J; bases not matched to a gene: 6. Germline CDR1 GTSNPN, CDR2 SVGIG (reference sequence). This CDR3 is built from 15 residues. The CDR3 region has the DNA TGTGCCTGGAGTTATCCGGACAGGCTGAACACTGAAGCTTTCTTT. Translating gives CAWSYPDRLNTEAFF.

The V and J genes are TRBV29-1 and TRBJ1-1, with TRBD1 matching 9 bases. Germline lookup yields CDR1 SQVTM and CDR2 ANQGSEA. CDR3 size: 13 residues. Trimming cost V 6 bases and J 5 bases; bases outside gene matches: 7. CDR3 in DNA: TGCAGCGTCAAACAGGGGGCTGGTACTGAAGCTTTCTTT. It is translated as CSVKQGAGTEAFF.